The rows below give T cell receptor beta chains drawn from one sample of a study of OX40 agonist ivuxolimab in advanced cancers. TCRdb's table, derived via immunoSEQ multiplex PCR, lists solely in-frame clones and lacks some. Of around 92,000 clones in the sample, over 65% were seen once. The specimen comprised CD4+ or CD8+ T cells sorted from blood, sampled in a trial of the OX40 agonist ivuxolimab. These receptors all stem from an adult with an advanced solid tumor such as melanoma, head and neck, liver or kidney cancer. Each CDR3 is given with its conserved first and last residue. A D gene is named only where the DNA matches it firmly. Only some rows state a clone size, as once, few, many or a class for expanded clones.

V: TRBV28; D: TRBD1; J: TRBJ2-7; size: .; DNA: TGTGCCAGCAGTTTTGCCGGGACAGGGACCTACGAGCAGTACTTC; CDR3: CASSFAGTGTYEQYF
V: TRBV28; D: TRBD1; J: TRBJ2-6; size: .; DNA: TGTGCCAGCAGTTTAGAGGGGGCCGGGGCCAACGTCCTGACTTTC; CDR3: CASSLEGAGANVLTF
V: TRBV9; D: .; J: TRBJ1-6; size: .; DNA: TGTGCCAGCAGCGTAGAGCCCGGGTCACCCCTCCACTTT; CDR3: CASSVEPGSPLHF
V: TRBV18; D: TRBD1; J: TRBJ1-4; size: few; DNA: TGTGCCAGCTCAGCGGGACAGTCTAATGAAAAACTGTTTTTT; CDR3: CASSAGQSNEKLFF
V: TRBV6-5; D: TRBD1; J: TRBJ1-5; size: few; DNA: TGTGCCAGCAGTTTGGACAGGGCTAGCAATCAGCCCCAGCATTTT; CDR3: CASSLDRASNQPQHF
V: TRBV5-1; D: TRBD1; J: TRBJ2-2; size: few; DNA: TGCGCCAGCAGCTTCCCCCGACAGGGTGGCACCGGGGAGCTGTTTTTT; CDR3: CASSFPRQGGTGELFF
V: TRBV28; D: TRBD1; J: TRBJ2-2; size: .; DNA: TGTGCCAGCAAAGACTTGGGACAGGATAACACCGGGGAGCTGTTTTTT; CDR3: CASKDLGQDNTGELFF
V: TRBV5-1; D: .; J: TRBJ2-7; size: once; DNA: TGCGCCAGCAGCTTGTGGGAAGATGGCGACGAGCAGTACTTC; CDR3: CASSLWEDGDEQYF
V: TRBV9; D: .; J: TRBJ1-1; size: .; DNA: TGTGCCAGCAGCGTAGGCGTAGGGTTGAACACTGAAGCTTTCTTT; CDR3: CASSVGVGLNTEAFF
V: TRBV28; D: .; J: TRBJ1-2; size: .; DNA: TGTGCCAGCAGTTCCGGACAAAACTATGGCTACACCTTC; CDR3: CASSSGQNYGYTF
V: TRBV11-3; D: TRBD2; J: TRBJ2-3; size: .; DNA: TGTGCCAGCAGCTTAGGAGGCGGGGGGGCTGCAGATACGCAGTATTTT; CDR3: CASSLGGGGAADTQYF
V: TRBV19; D: .; J: TRBJ2-2; size: .; DNA: TGTGCCAGTAGTTCACAGAGGAACACCGGGGAGCTGTTTTTT; CDR3: CASSSQRNTGELFF
V: TRBV5-6; D: .; J: TRBJ1-6; size: .; DNA: TGTGCCAGCAGCCCAGGGTATTCACCCCTCCACTTT; CDR3: CASSPGYSPLHF
V: TRBV7-9; D: .; J: TRBJ2-2; size: .; DNA: TGTGCCAGCAGCTTAGCTATGGCGGGGAGATACACCGGGGAGCTGTTTTTT; CDR3: CASSLAMAGRYTGELFF
V: TRBV2; D: .; J: TRBJ2-7; size: .; DNA: TGTGCCAGCAGAGGCGACAGTCTCTACGAGCAGTACTTC; CDR3: CASRGDSLYEQYF
V: TRBV5-1; D: .; J: TRBJ2-3; size: .; DNA: TGCGCCAGCAGCTTGGAGGCCACAGATACGCAGTATTTT; CDR3: CASSLEATDTQYF
V: TRBV5-6; D: TRBD1; J: TRBJ1-5; size: .; DNA: TGTGCCAGCACCCTACAGGGGGCCAAGGGTCAGCCCCAGCATTTT; CDR3: CASTLQGAKGQPQHF
V: TRBV6-1; D: TRBD2; J: TRBJ2-3; size: .; DNA: TGTGCCAGCAGGATGACTAGCGGCACAGATACGCAGTATTTT; CDR3: CASRMTSGTDTQYF
V: TRBV10-1; D: .; J: TRBJ1-3; size: once; DNA: TGCGCCAGCAGTGAGACAGCCAAGTCTGGAAACACCATATATTTT; CDR3: CASSETAKSGNTIYF
V: TRBV7-2; D: TRBD1; J: TRBJ1-5; size: .; DNA: TGTGCCAGCAGTAAGGGACAGGGGATTCAGCCCCAGCATTTT; CDR3: CASSKGQGIQPQHF
V: TRBV30; D: .; J: TRBJ1-6; size: .; DNA: TGTGCCTGGAGTTTCCCCCCCGAGACACACAATTCACCCCTCCACTTT; CDR3: CAWSFPPETHNSPLHF
V: TRBV5-1; D: .; J: TRBJ1-6; size: .; DNA: TGCGCCAGCAGCTTGTCCGTAAGCGGGGGGTCACCCCTCCACTTT; CDR3: CASSLSVSGGSPLHF
V: TRBV5-1; D: TRBD2; J: TRBJ2-1; size: .; DNA: TGCGCCAGCAGCCAAAGCGGGGCCAATGAGCAGTTCTTC; CDR3: CASSQSGANEQFF
V: TRBV2; D: .; J: TRBJ1-2; size: .; DNA: TGTGCCAGCAGTGAAGTGAGTTGGGGAGACTATGGCTACACCTTC; CDR3: CASSEVSWGDYGYTF
V: TRBV5-1; D: TRBD1; J: TRBJ2-7; size: few; DNA: TGCGCCAGCGGGACAGGGGGGACCTACGAGCAGTACTTC; CDR3: CASGTGGTYEQYF
V: TRBV15; D: TRBD1; J: TRBJ1-5; size: .; DNA: TGTGCCACCAGCAGAGATACAGGGGCTGGACAGCCCCAGCATTTT; CDR3: CATSRDTGAGQPQHF
V: TRBV11-2; D: .; J: TRBJ1-6; size: .; DNA: TGTGCCAGCAGCTTAGGTAGTTCACCCCTCCACTTT; CDR3: CASSLGSSPLHF